This entry is about one T cell receptor (beta chain). Its matching antigen is unknown. This sample is drawn from a study of cytomegalovirus exposure and HLA in healthy donors. Study information: Roughly 92 million unique TCRs, all from HLA-typed donors, were included in an early release of the data. Findings of the study overall: Productive rates of about 87% or about 30% were seen for most TCR beta V segments in an earlier analysis.

The CDR3 loop spans 14 amino acids. Germline V lookup: CDR1 MDHEN, CDR2 SYDVKM. V lost 5 bases and J lost 7, with 12 bases in between. Amplification used 60 Vbeta primers and 13 Jbeta primers. This table comes from immunoSEQ multiplex PCR, and its TCRdb copy is limited to in-frame clones, with some not included. The repertoire consists of 90,000 to 130,000 clones, with about 90% occurring once and the leading ten covering approximately 1.8%. Donors were nominally healthy when sampled, though unrecorded immune exposures were likely. This TCR was recovered from a man between 40 and 49 years old in good health and CMV-seronegative. The chain has TRBV28 and TRBJ1-6; D gene unclear. Sample: PBMCs. Here the CDR3 DNA reads TGTGCCAGCAGTAGTACGGGATGGAATTCACCCCTCCACTTT. It is translated as CASSSTGWNSPLHF.